This T cell receptor (beta chain) was profiled in a study of Graves' ophthalmopathy and Graves' hyperthyroidism. About the research overall: Investigators collected peripheral blood at initial diagnosis, before any treatment was given.

Disease in donors with ophthalmopathy had moderate-to-severe activity, CAS ≥3, NOSPECS ≥4 and under 3 months' duration. Among the exclusions were patients with other autoimmune diseases, uncontrolled infections, pregnancy or lactation. This clonotype came up many times. The germline gives CDR1 MGHDK, CDR2 SYGVNS. V shed 3 bases and J shed 7 bases, with 15 bases lying between them. CDR3 length: 14 amino acids. CDR3 regions of TCR beta were amplified from RNA transcripts. First-round RT-PCR relied on HTBI primers, and a second-round multiplex PCR came next. TCRdb ran MiXCR on the multiplex PCR reads and lists one entry per CDR3 protein. The sample comprises about 220,000 distinct CDR3 sequences, 20% to 25% of which are singletons, and around 40% rests with the top ten.

This TCR was sampled from a woman aged 50 to 65 with Graves' ophthalmopathy. The rearrangement joins TRBV25-1 to TRBJ1-2, with D unclear. What was sequenced was peripheral blood. CDR3 in DNA: TGTGCCAGCAGTGAGTACGGAGGTTTACGTGGCTACACCTTC. Its translation: CASSEYGGLRGYTF.